Below, 20 T cell receptor beta chains from the same sample are listed, as sequenced in a study of neoadjuvant nivolumab and ipilimumab in lung cancer. The assay was immunoSEQ multiplex PCR, and TCRdb's table has in-frame clones only and misses some. The data contain roughly 49,000 clones, roughly 90% of them singletons. The sequencing here drew on blood, taken before neoadjuvant nivolumab, alone or with ipilimumab. The receptor source for this set is an adult with non-small cell lung cancer. Some clones in this sample may be carry-over from other donors' samples.

The chain has TRBV18 and TRBJ2-2; 11 nucleotides match TRBD1. V lost 2 bases and J lost 7; bases outside the gene matches: 9. The germline gives CDR1 KGHSH, CDR2 LQKENI. This CDR3 has 17 residues. The CDR3: CASSPKTWTGGIGELFF. DNA of the CDR3: TGTGCCAGCTCACCAAAAACTTGGACAGGGGGCATCGGGGAGCTGTTTTTT.

CDR3 in DNA: TGTGCCAGTAATCTCTGGGGATCTAACTATGGCTACACCTTC. Its translation is CASNLWGSNYGYTF. The chain employs TRBV19 and TRBJ1-2; no clear D gene. The CDR3 is 14 amino acids. The V end was cut by 7 bases, the J end by 0 bases, with 12 bases between. Germline V lookup: CDR1 LNHDA, CDR2 SQIVND (reference sequence).

J is TRBJ1-2 and V is TRBV5-5; 9 bases align to TRBD1. The CDR3 extends over 13 amino acids. J was trimmed by 8 bases and V by 4 bases; bases with no gene match: 6. Germline values: CDR1 SGHKS, CDR2 YYEKEE (reference sequence). CDR3 nucleotides: TGTGCCAGCAGCCAGGACAGGGGAGGAGGCTACACCTTC. This gives the protein CASSQDRGGGYTF.

This chain uses TRBV6-1 with TRBJ2-1, with D unresolved. The CDR3 contains 15 residues. Germline CDR1 reads MNHNS; CDR2 reads SASEGT. Deletions cut 2 bases from V and 1 base from J, with 9 bases between. The CDR3: CASSETLLSYNEQFF. The CDR3 region has the DNA TGTGCCAGCAGTGAAACACTCCTTTCCTACAATGAGCAGTTCTTC.

V and J are TRBV18 and TRBJ2-7; TRBD2 matches at 11 bases. The trim removed 0 bases at V and 7 bases at J, leaving 11 bases unmatched. Per germline, CDR1 KGHSH and CDR2 LQKENI. The CDR3 sequence is 17 residues long. The CDR3 DNA reads TGTGCCAGCTCACCACCCTTCTTAGCGGGAGGGCCGGAAGAGCAGTACTTC. This translates into CASSPPFLAGGPEEQYF. The full variable domain, completed using reference TRBV18 and TRBJ2-7, is NAGVMQNPRHLVRRRGQEARLRCSPMKGHSHVYWYRQLPEEGLKFMVYLQKENIIDESGMPKERFSAEFPKEGPSILRIQQVVRGDSAAYFCASSPPFLAGGPEEQYFGPGTRLTVT.

This rearrangement joins TRBV7-2 to TRBJ1-2, with 8 bases matching TRBD1. Per the germline V gene, CDR1 is SGHTA and CDR2 is FQGNSA. The CDR3 sequence is 14 residues long. V lost 5 bases to trimming and J lost 4 bases; unmatched junction nucleotides: 6. This chain's CDR3 is CASSRDRSGYGYTF. CDR3 sequence (DNA): TGTGCCAGCAGCCGGGACAGGTCCGGCTATGGCTACACCTTC.

The chain has TRBV19 and TRBJ1-5, with 7 bases identical to TRBD1. The trim removed 6 bases at V and 2 bases at J, leaving 7 bases unmatched. Per the germline V gene, CDR1 is LNHDA and CDR2 is SQIVND (reference sequence). This CDR3 is built from 15 residues. CDR3 protein: CASRQNGQGNQPQHF. CDR3 coding DNA: TGTGCCAGTAGACAGAATGGACAGGGCAATCAGCCCCAGCATTTT.

The gene calls are TRBV27 and TRBJ2-2; 12 nucleotides align to TRBD2. Germline V CDR1 and CDR2: MNHEY, SMNVEV (reference sequence). This CDR3 has 15 residues. V shed 6 bases, J shed 4 bases, and the junction held 3 bases outside the gene matches. The CDR3, as DNA: TGTGCCAGCAGCCTGACTAGCGGGAGCACCGGGGAGCTGTTTTTT. Protein: CASSLTSGSTGELFF.

This clone has just a few counts. The gene calls are TRBV30 and TRBJ2-1, with a tentative D call TRBD1 (6 bases). The CDR3 runs to 11 residues. CDR1 and CDR2 (germline): GTSNPN, SVGIG (reference sequence). V shed 5 bases and J shed 7 bases, with 9 bases lying between them. The CDR3 region is CAWETGNEQFF. The CDR3 DNA reads TGTGCCTGGGAGACAGGAAATGAGCAGTTCTTC. Drawing the rest from reference TRBV30 and TRBJ2-1, the complete variable domain is SQTIHQWPATLVQPVGSPLSLECTVEGTSNPNLYWYRQAAGRGLQLLFYSVGIGQISSEVPQNLSASRPQDRQFILSSKKLLLSDSGFYLCAWETGNEQFFGPGTRLTVL.

The V gene is TRBV2, the J gene TRBJ1-1; D is perhaps TRBD1 (6 bases). The CDR3 is made up of 16 amino acids. Germline CDR1 SNHLY, CDR2 FYNNEI. Deletions cut 6 bases from V and 5 bases from J, with 22 bases between. The CDR3 here is CASRPGLGRGATEAFF. The CDR3 DNA reads TGTGCCAGCAGACCCGGGTTGGGCAGGGGAGCGACTGAAGCTTTCTTT.

The V call is TRBV5-1, the J call TRBJ2-1; D is unresolved. The CDR3 extends over 13 amino acids. CDR1 and CDR2 from the germline V gene are SGHRS and YFSETQ. Deletions cut 0 bases from V and 6 bases from J, with 7 bases between. Here the CDR3 DNA reads TGCGCCAGCAGCTTGGCAGAGCTCAATGAGCAGTTCTTC. It is translated as CASSLAELNEQFF. Variable domain in full (rest from reference TRBV5-1 and TRBJ2-1): KAGVTQTPRYLIKTRGQQVTLSCSPISGHRSVSWYQQTPGQGLQFLFEYFSETQRNKGNFPGRFSGRQFSNSRSEMNVSTLELGDSALYLCASSLAELNEQFFGPGTRLTVL.

The chain uses TRBV18 and TRBJ2-3; 7 positions agree with TRBD1. V lost 1 base, J lost 10 bases, and 5 bases stayed unmatched. The CDR3 runs to 13 residues. Germline loops: CDR1 KGHSH, CDR2 LQKENI. The CDR3 here is CASSPQRQGSQYF. The CDR3 DNA sequence: TGTGCCAGCTCACCACAAAGACAGGGATCGCAGTATTTT.

The chain has TRBV6-1 and TRBJ2-1, with 11 bases aligning to TRBD1. The CDR3 extends over 15 amino acids. In germline, CDR1 is MNHNS, CDR2 SASEGT. Trimming took 5 bases from V and 4 from J; bases not matched to a gene: 4. CDR3 protein: CASSTGQGAYNEQFF. The DNA of the CDR3 is TGTGCCAGCAGTACCGGACAGGGGGCGTACAATGAGCAGTTCTTC.

The rearrangement joins TRBV5-1 to TRBJ1-4; D not certain. The CDR3 is 14 amino acids. V was clipped by 0 bases and J by 10 bases, with 13 bases between them. Germline assignment: CDR1 SGHRS and CDR2 YFSETQ. The CDR3: CASSLAGPDGKLFF. The DNA of the CDR3 is TGCGCCAGCAGCTTGGCAGGCCCGGATGGAAAACTGTTTTTT.

The V and J genes are TRBV27 and TRBJ1-1; TRBD1 might be the D (6 bases). The CDR3 loop spans 10 amino acids. Germline V gives CDR1 MNHEY, CDR2 SMNVEV (reference sequence). Deletions cut 6 bases from V and 12 bases from J, with 11 bases between. The CDR3 DNA is TGTGCCAGCAGGGGGGCGGAGACTTTCTTT. It is translated as CASRGAETFF.

This chain connects TRBV2 to TRBJ2-7; the D is unclear. The germline CDR1 and CDR2 sequences are SNHLY and FYNNEI. The V and J ends lost 3 bases and 3 bases respectively, with 3 bases between them. The CDR3 totals 11 residues. CDR3 nucleotides: TGTGCCAGCAGTGATGGCTACGAGCAGTACTTC. Its protein product is CASSDGYEQYF.

The chain couples TRBV6-5 to TRBJ2-3, with 7 bases fitting TRBD2. CDR3 length: 13 residues. Germline lookup yields CDR1 MNHEY and CDR2 SVGAGI. The CDR3 is CATTSPSGDTQYF. For the CDR3, the DNA is TGTGCTACCACTTCCCCTAGCGGAGATACGCAGTATTTT.

The chain joins TRBV6-6 to TRBJ1-3; a possible D gene is TRBD1 (5 bases). This CDR3 region has 11 residues. The germline V gene has CDR1 MNHNY and CDR2 SVGAGI (reference sequence). V lost 8 bases and J lost 8, with 10 bases in between. CDR3 coding DNA: TGTGCCAGCGGAGGGGTACACACCATATATTTT. Its translation: CASGGVHTIYF.

The chain links TRBV4-2 to TRBJ2-4; 10 bases line up with TRBD2. The CDR3 is 17 residues long. Germline loops: CDR1 LGHNA, CDR2 YNFKEQ. Trimming at V came to 2 bases and at J to 0 bases, leaving 4 bases not matched to a gene. The CDR3 region is CASSQPLAGRAKNIQYF. The CDR3 bases are TGTGCCAGCAGCCAACCACTAGCGGGAAGAGCCAAAAACATTCAGTACTTC.

V and J are TRBV19 and TRBJ1-2; 9 nucleotides line up with TRBD1. The CDR3 is 14 amino acids. Trimming removed 7 bases from V and 3 bases from J; junction bases left unmatched: 6. Germline CDR1 is LNHDA and CDR2 is SQIVND (reference sequence). The CDR3 here is CASIMRQGDYGYTF. CDR3 bases: TGTGCCAGTATAATGAGACAGGGGGACTATGGCTACACCTTC.